The source of this TCR beta chain is a study of blood T cells in healthy people across ages. Study results and caveats: Versus aged donors, long-lived donors had higher diversity and more naive CD4+ cells. Correlation between TCR beta diversity and naive T cell percentage was strong. The donors' CMV status was not determined, possibly confounding changes in expanded clonotypes.

The ends were cut back, 0 bases at V and 3 bases at J, with 9 bases in the middle. Germline V gene data show CDR1 as MGHRA and CDR2 as YSYEKL. CDR3 size: 14 residues. Turning to this clonotype: Its specificity is not known.

For the second PCR, which ran for about 7 to 11 cycles, a sample-barcoded 5' primer and a J-beta primer mix were used. With 12 random nucleotides, a template-switch adaptor tagged each individual cDNA molecule. TCRdb ran MiXCR on the 5' RACE reads and lists one entry per CDR3 protein. This sample has hundreds of thousands of distinct CDR3 sequences, with 52% found just once. This sequence originates from an elderly woman in good health. The V gene is TRBV4-1, the J gene TRBJ2-7; tentatively, D is TRBD1 (6 bases). Input material: blood. CDR3 DNA: TGCGCCAGCAGCCAAGAACAGGGAGTCTACGAGCAGTACTTC. This translates into CASSQEQGVYEQYF.